The sequence of this T cell receptor beta chain was determined in a study of blood T cells in healthy people across ages. The authors ran a second PCR of roughly 6 to 12 cycles using a sample-barcoded 5' primer and a J-beta primer mix. One entry per CDR3 protein results from TCRdb running MiXCR on the 5' RACE reads. The sample contains 1.5 million to 2 million distinct CDR3 sequences, about two fifths of which appear only once. This clonotype was counted between two and nine times. Germline-derived CDR1 and CDR2 are LGHDT and YNNKEL (reference sequence). The CDR3 runs 19 residues. V gave up 1 base and J gave up 0 bases, with 21 bases separating them.

The specimen was blood. This chain connects TRBV3-1 to TRBJ1-1; D not resolved. The clonotype originates from a human donor in good health. The CDR3 bases are TGTGCCAGCAGCCAAGTTCACCGGAACAGCGCCTACTTGAACACTGAAGCTTTCTTT. Its translation is CASSQVHRNSAYLNTEAFF.